The entry below describes one TCR beta chain. Its antigen remains unidentified. The CDR3 has 15 residues. V dropped 2 bases and J dropped 3; count of bases not matched to a gene: 5. Germline assignment: CDR1 SGHRS and CDR2 YFSETQ. The entry originates in a study of graft-versus-host responses after intestinal transplantation. The repertoire was sequenced with immunoSEQ multiplex PCR; TCRdb's copy has only in-frame clones and lacks some. The profile shows about 92,000 clones, less than 90% of them singletons. General study results and limits: Early declines in HvG clones that occurred post-transplant were associated with peak circulating GvH clone levels. Some patients had graft-donor T cell macrochimerism, and their allografts showed high graft-versus-host to host-versus-graft clonal ratios.

The starting material was unstimulated CD8+ T cells sorted from spleen or lymph node cells, obtained before intestinal transplant. The rearrangement joins TRBV5-1 to TRBJ2-7; 10 positions agree with TRBD2. The receptor was derived from a human donor who received an intestinal transplant. Here the CDR3 DNA reads TGCGCCAGCAGCTTCCGGACTAGCGGTTACTACGAGCAGTACTTC. Translating gives CASSFRTSGYYEQYF.